The 16 T cell receptor beta chains below were found in one sample sequenced in a study of OX40 agonist ivuxolimab in advanced cancers. Measured with immunoSEQ multiplex PCR; TCRdb has only the in-frame clones, and not every one. The repertoire consists of around 70,000 clones, with about 93% occurring once and the leading ten covering approximately 8%. Source: CD4+ or CD8+ T cells sorted from blood, taken in a trial of the OX40 agonist ivuxolimab. These receptors were taken from an adult with an advanced solid tumor such as melanoma, head and neck, liver or kidney cancer.

Sample share makes this clone medium-sized. The chain carries TRBV27 and TRBJ2-1, with TRBD2 identical over 8 bases. The CDR3 is made up of 16 amino acids. The trim removed 5 bases at V and 9 bases at J, leaving 15 bases unmatched. Germline V gives CDR1 MNHEY, CDR2 SMNVEV (reference sequence). As DNA, the CDR3 is TGTGCCAGCAGTCCCCTGGGGCGGGGGGCCAGGGGTGAGCAGTTCTTC. Translation: CASSPLGRGARGEQFF.

The J gene is TRBJ2-3, the V gene TRBV7-2; D possibly corresponds to TRBD1 (5 bases). This CDR3 comprises 14 residues. Trimming pared 1 base from V and 5 bases from J, leaving 10 bases between. Germline-derived CDR1 and CDR2 are SGHTA and FQGNSA. CDR3 residues: CASSLEGFGDTQYF. For the CDR3, the DNA is TGTGCCAGCAGCTTAGAGGGGTTTGGAGATACGCAGTATTTT.

The chain recombines TRBV27 with TRBJ1-5; 7 positions match TRBD1. From germline, CDR1 is MNHEY and CDR2 SMNVEV (reference sequence). Trimming cost V 5 bases and J 5 bases; bases outside gene matches: 9. This CDR3 has 15 amino acids. DNA of the CDR3: TGTGCCAGCAGTCTACGACAGGGCGGGGATCAGCCCCAGCATTTT. Translated, it gives CASSLRQGGDQPQHF.

The J gene is TRBJ1-2, the V gene TRBV5-1; 8 positions agree with TRBD1. V trimming: 1 base; J trimming: 4 bases; junction bases outside the gene matches: 12. The CDR3 sequence is 17 residues long. The V gene's germline CDR1 is SGHRS and CDR2 YFSETQ. CDR3 DNA: TGCGCCAGCAGCTTGAGGATCGGCAGGGGGCCGACCTATGGCTACACCTTC. This gives the protein CASSLRIGRGPTYGYTF.

V and J are TRBV4-1 and TRBJ2-2, with no clear D. The germline gives CDR1 MGHRA, CDR2 YSYEKL. V lost 3 bases and J lost 8, with 13 bases in between. This CDR3 is built from 14 residues. The CDR3 reads CASSHTLLWGELFF. Here the CDR3 DNA reads TGCGCCAGCAGCCACACTTTACTATGGGGGGAGCTGTTTTTT.

The chain links TRBV9 to TRBJ2-7; D is uncertain. V gave up 4 bases and J gave up 3 bases, with 8 bases separating them. The germline V gene encodes CDR1 SGDLS and CDR2 YYNGEE. This CDR3 has 12 amino acids. This CDR3 is CASSSSNYEQYF. The CDR3 DNA follows: TGTGCCAGCAGCAGTAGTAACTACGAGCAGTACTTC.

This rearrangement joins TRBV4-1 to TRBJ2-7; D not resolved. Trimming removed 4 bases from V and 1 base from J, with 11 bases in between. CDR1 MGHRA and CDR2 YSYEKL come from the germline V gene. The CDR3 totals 14 residues. The chain's CDR3 is CASSPRARSYEQYF. The CDR3, as DNA: TGCGCCAGCAGCCCTAGGGCACGTTCCTACGAGCAGTACTTC.

The genes are TRBV5-1 and TRBJ2-7; D perhaps matches TRBD1 (6 bases). Trimming shortened V by 2 bases and J by 6 bases, and 9 bases separated the two germline ends. From germline, CDR1 is SGHRS and CDR2 YFSETQ. The CDR3 sequence is 12 residues long. The CDR3 sequence: CASSLAGAEQYF. CDR3 nucleotides: TGCGCCAGCAGCTTAGCAGGGGCCGAGCAGTACTTC.

V gene TRBV12-5 combines with J gene TRBJ1-5; 10 bases match TRBD1. V shed 1 base and J 7 bases; nucleotides not matched to a gene: 4. Looked up from germline, CDR1 is LGHNT and CDR2 is FRNRAP. This CDR3 comprises 15 residues. Here the CDR3 DNA reads TGTGCTAGTGGTTTGGGACAGGGGGCTCGACAGCCCCAGCATTTT. It encodes CASGLGQGARQPQHF. Complete variable domain (other parts from reference TRBV12-5 and TRBJ1-5): DARVTQTPRHKVTEMGQEVTMRCQPILGHNTVFWYRQTMMQGLELLAYFRNRAPLDDSGMPKDRFSAEMPDATLATLKIQPSEPRDSAVYFCASGLGQGARQPQHFGDGTRLSIL.

The chain carries TRBV5-8 and TRBJ1-1, with D hard to call. V was clipped by 0 bases and J by 5 bases, with 5 bases between them. The CDR3 is 12 amino acids. Germline CDR1 and CDR2: SGHTS and YDEGEE. CDR3 sequence reads: CASSLGRTEAFF. The CDR3 coding sequence is TGTGCCAGCAGCTTGGGGAGAACTGAAGCTTTCTTT.

V and J are TRBV13 and TRBJ2-7; 8 nucleotides agree with TRBD2. Germline CDR1 is PRHDT and CDR2 is FYEKMQ (reference sequence). V shed 0 bases and J 2 bases; nucleotides not matched to a gene: 6. The CDR3 has 16 residues. The CDR3 coding sequence is TGTGCCAGCAGCTTAGGCCGAGGCGGGGGGACCTACGAGCAGTACTTC. Translation gives CASSLGRGGGTYEQYF. Complete variable domain (other parts from reference TRBV13 and TRBJ2-7): AAGVIQSPRHLIKEKRETATLKCYPIPRHDTVYWYQQGPGQDPQFLISFYEKMQSDKGSIPDRFSAQQFSDYHSELNMSSLELGDSALYFCASSLGRGGGTYEQYFGPGTRLTVT.

The chain recombines TRBV2 with TRBJ2-7; 8 bases line up with TRBD2. The V gene end was trimmed by 1 base and the J gene end by 0 bases; junction bases not matched to a gene: 5. This CDR3 spans 16 amino acids. Germline V CDR1 and CDR2: SNHLY, FYNNEI. The CDR3 reads CASSEVLAGTSYEQYF. The DNA of the CDR3 is TGTGCCAGCAGTGAAGTGCTAGCGGGCACCTCCTACGAGCAGTACTTC. The whole variable domain, remainder taken from reference TRBV2 and TRBJ2-7, is EPEVTQTPSHQVTQMGQEVILRCVPISNHLYFYWYRQILGQKVEFLVSFYNNEISEKSEIFDDQFSVERPDGSNFTLKIRSTKLEDSAMYFCASSEVLAGTSYEQYFGPGTRLTVT.

J is TRBJ1-5 and V is TRBV5-6; 7 nucleotides align to TRBD1. The CDR3 covers 15 residues. Germline V CDR1 and CDR2: SGHDT, YYEEEE. Unmatched junction bases numbered 8, after V lost 4 bases and J lost 4 bases. The CDR3 spells CASSPSGQSNQPQHF. As DNA, the CDR3 is TGTGCCAGCAGCCCCTCGGGACAGTCAAATCAGCCCCAGCATTTT.

To note about this clone: Within the sample, other DNA sequences also encode this same CDR3. V and J are TRBV5-6 and TRBJ2-7; D remains unclear. Germline CDR1 SGHDT, CDR2 YYEEEE. Trimming pared 0 bases from V and 2 bases from J, leaving 6 bases between. CDR3 size: 13 residues. Here the CDR3 DNA reads TGTGCCAGCAGCTTGGGACGGACCTACGAGCAGTACTTC. It codes for CASSLGRTYEQYF.

The chain joins TRBV11-2 to TRBJ2-5; possibly TRBD1 for D (5 bases). Germline loops: CDR1 SGHAT, CDR2 FQNNGV. V lost 6 bases and J 4 bases, leaving 24 bases between the germline ends. The CDR3 runs 17 residues. In nucleotides, the CDR3 is TGTGCCAGCAGTCCTTTAAAGGGTAGGGGTTGGGGAGAGACCCAGTACTTC. This translates into CASSPLKGRGWGETQYF.

The V and J genes are TRBV6-4 and TRBJ2-7; D remains ambiguous. V was trimmed by 0 bases and J by 0 bases, leaving 6 bases between them. This CDR3 region has 14 residues. Germline V gene data show CDR1 as MRHNA and CDR2 as SNTAGT. CDR3 DNA sequence: TGTGCCAGCAGTGACTCTGGCGGCTCCTACGAGCAGTACTTC. The encoded protein is CASSDSGGSYEQYF.